These T cell receptor beta chains were read from a single sample in a study of sequential checkpoint blockade in melanoma. Clones were read by immunoSEQ multiplex PCR, and TCRdb kept only the in-frame ones, dropping some. In the table there are about 5,000 clones, more than 20% of which are singletons. Sequencing used tumor tissue (inferred from file names), obtained from a patient given nivolumab and ipilimumab in sequence. These receptors were collected from a human donor with melanoma. The CDR3 runs from the conserved cysteine through the conserved F or W. A D gene is named only where the DNA matches it firmly. Clone size is stated in some rows and not others, as once, few, many or a class when expanded.

abundance,d_gene,j_gene,v_gene,CDR3aa,CDR3nt
.,TRBD1,TRBJ1-2,TRBV28,CASRTGTGRFYGYTF,TGTGCCAGCAGAACCGGGACAGGACGCTTCTATGGCTACACCTTC
once,.,TRBJ1-1,TRBV5-1,CASSRKTDYTEAFF,TGCGCCAGCAGCCGAAAGACAGACTACACTGAAGCTTTCTTT
.,TRBD1,TRBJ1-4,TRBV9,CASSVGQGPMWTTNEKLFF,TGTGCCAGCAGCGTAGGACAGGGGCCCATGTGGACAACTAATGAAAAACTGTTTTTT
few,TRBD1,TRBJ1-1,TRBV6-8,CASTLDREMNTEAFF,TGTGCCAGCACTTTGGACAGGGAGATGAACACTGAAGCTTTCTTT
few,.,TRBJ2-1,TRBV5-1,CASSMTSAGYNEQFF,TGCGCCAGCAGCATGACTTCCGCCGGGTACAATGAGCAGTTCTTC
few,TRBD2,TRBJ2-3,TRBV11-3,CASSFQAGGPTDTQYF,TGTGCCAGCAGCTTCCAAGCGGGGGGGCCGACAGATACGCAGTATTTT
.,TRBD1,TRBJ2-2,TRBV29-1,CSAWTGTTGELFF,TGCAGCGCTTGGACAGGGACCACCGGGGAGCTGTTTTTT
few,TRBD1,TRBJ1-1,TRBV12-5,CASNHGTGDTEAFF,TGTGCCAGCAACCACGGGACAGGAGACACTGAAGCTTTCTTT
few,TRBD2,TRBJ2-4,TRBV11-3,CASSFVQAPGRDIQYF,TGTGCCAGCAGCTTCGTACAGGCTCCTGGGAGGGACATTCAGTACTTC
.,.,TRBJ2-7,TRBV19,CASSIAEGYEQYF,TGTGCCAGTAGTATAGCAGAGGGGTACGAGCAGTACTTC